The present TCR beta chain was sequenced within a study of patients and donors after allogeneic stem cell transplantation. TCRdb re-analysed the RT-PCR reads in MiXCR, keeping a single row per CDR3 protein. The sample contains about 110,000 distinct CDR3 sequences, less than 45% of which appear only once. The table lists this clonotype with a few counts. This receptor was identified in a human donor who was either an allogeneic HSCT recipient or a stem cell or donor lymphocyte infusion donor (not recorded which). It is not recorded whose cells these are; they may come from a transplant donor. The sequenced material came from blood, either unsorted or a sorted T cell fraction (not recorded which).

CDR3 amino acids: CASSLRSWQLNTEAFF. The CDR3 DNA sequence: TGTGCCAGCAGCTTGAGGTCTTGGCAATTGAACACTGAAGCTTTCTTT. The rearrangement links TRBV5-6 to TRBJ1-1; D unresolved. Germline CDR1 and CDR2: SGHDT and YYEEEE. The V end was cut by 1 base, the J end by 0 bases, with 13 bases between. CDR3 size: 16 residues.